The present T cell receptor beta chain was sequenced within a study of blood T cell repertoires in COVID-19. Study in general: Whether acute or convalescent, the COVID-19 samples came from the United States, Italy and Spain. Nucleic acid was either cDNA or gDNA, and it came from T cells, B-cell-depleted T cells, or PBMCs.

In the source study's methods: Nucleated cell counts were estimated from reference gene primer amplification. Only in-frame clones appear in the TCRdb table, and some are missing; sequencing was by immunoSEQ multiplex PCR. That table supplies the V and J calls and clone size; D and trimming were determined from the DNA. The sample includes roughly 90,000 clones, around four fifths seen only once; the top ten take around 15%. V shed 4 bases and J 0 bases; nucleotides not matched to a gene: 5. Germline lookup yields CDR1 KGHDR and CDR2 SFDVKD. The CDR3 runs to 16 residues. This TCR was sampled from a human donor in a cohort sampled during active COVID-19. Sequencing was performed on peripheral blood. J is TRBJ2-1 and V is TRBV24-1; the match to TRBD1 covers 7 bases. The CDR3 sequence: CATSDDRAGSYNEQFF. Here the CDR3 DNA reads TGTGCCACCAGTGACGACAGGGCCGGCTCCTACAATGAGCAGTTCTTC.